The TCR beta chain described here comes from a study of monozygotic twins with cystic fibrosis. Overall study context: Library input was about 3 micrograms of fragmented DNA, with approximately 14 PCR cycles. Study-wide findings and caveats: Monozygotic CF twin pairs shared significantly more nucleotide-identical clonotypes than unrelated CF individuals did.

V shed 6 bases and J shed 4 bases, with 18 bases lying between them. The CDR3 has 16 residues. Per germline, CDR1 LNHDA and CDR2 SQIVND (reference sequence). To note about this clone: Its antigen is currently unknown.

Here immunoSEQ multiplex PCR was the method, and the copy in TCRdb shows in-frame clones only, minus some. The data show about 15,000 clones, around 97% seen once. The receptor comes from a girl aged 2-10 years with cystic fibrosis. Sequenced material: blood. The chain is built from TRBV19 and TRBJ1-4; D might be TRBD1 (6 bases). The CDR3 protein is CASRKRHREDNEKLFF. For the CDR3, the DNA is TGTGCCAGTAGAAAACGGCACAGGGAGGATAATGAAAAACTGTTTTTT.